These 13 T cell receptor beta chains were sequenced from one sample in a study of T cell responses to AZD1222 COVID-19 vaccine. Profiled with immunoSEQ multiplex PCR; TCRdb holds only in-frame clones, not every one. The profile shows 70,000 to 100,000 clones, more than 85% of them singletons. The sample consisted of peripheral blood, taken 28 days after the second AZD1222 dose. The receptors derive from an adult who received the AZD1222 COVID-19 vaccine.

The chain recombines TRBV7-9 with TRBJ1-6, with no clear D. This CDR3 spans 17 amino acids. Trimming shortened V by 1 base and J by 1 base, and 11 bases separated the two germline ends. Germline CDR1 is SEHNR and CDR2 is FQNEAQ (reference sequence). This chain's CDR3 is CASSLEVRGSYNSPLHF. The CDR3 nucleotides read TGTGCCAGCAGCTTAGAAGTTCGGGGTTCCTATAATTCACCCCTCCACTTT.

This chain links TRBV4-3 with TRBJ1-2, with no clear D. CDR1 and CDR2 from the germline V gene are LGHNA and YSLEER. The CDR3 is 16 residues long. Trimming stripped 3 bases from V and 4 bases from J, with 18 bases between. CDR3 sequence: CASSHVSHEDSYGYTF. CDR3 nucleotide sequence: TGCGCCAGCAGCCACGTTAGTCACGAGGATTCCTATGGCTACACCTTC.

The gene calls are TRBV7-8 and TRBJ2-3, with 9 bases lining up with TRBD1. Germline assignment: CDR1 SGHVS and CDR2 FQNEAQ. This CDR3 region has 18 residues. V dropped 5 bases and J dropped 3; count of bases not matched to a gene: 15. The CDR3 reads CASSLPRPTGGGTDTQYF. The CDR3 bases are TGTGCCAGCAGCCTCCCGAGACCGACAGGGGGGGGAACAGATACGCAGTATTTT. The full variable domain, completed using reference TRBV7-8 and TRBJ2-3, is GAGVSQSPRYKVAKRGQDVALRCDPISGHVSLFWYQQALGQGPEFLTYFQNEAQLDKSGLPSDRFFAERPEGSVSTLKIQRTQQEDSAVYLCASSLPRPTGGGTDTQYFGPGTRLTVL.

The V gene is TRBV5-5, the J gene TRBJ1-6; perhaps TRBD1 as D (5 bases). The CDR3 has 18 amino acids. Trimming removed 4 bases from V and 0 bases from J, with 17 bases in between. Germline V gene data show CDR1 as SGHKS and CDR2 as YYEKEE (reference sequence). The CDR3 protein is CASSPLRGAYSYNSPLHF. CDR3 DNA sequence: TGTGCCAGCAGCCCCCTGCGGGGCGCTTACTCCTATAATTCACCCCTCCACTTT.

The CDR3: CASSPRTGAYNEQFF. DNA for the CDR3: TGTGCCAGCAGTCCCCGGACAGGGGCCTACAATGAGCAGTTCTTC. The rearrangement links TRBV27 to TRBJ2-1; 9 bases fit TRBD1. The CDR3 contains 15 residues. The V and J ends lost 5 bases and 2 bases, in that order; junction bases with no gene match: 4. Germline V lookup: CDR1 MNHEY, CDR2 SMNVEV (reference sequence).

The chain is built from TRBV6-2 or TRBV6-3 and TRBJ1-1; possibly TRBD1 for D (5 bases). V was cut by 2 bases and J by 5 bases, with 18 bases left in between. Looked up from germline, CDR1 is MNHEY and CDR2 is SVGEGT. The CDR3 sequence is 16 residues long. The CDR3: CASSYGAGRRKTEAFF. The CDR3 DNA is TGTGCCAGCAGTTACGGGGCAGGTAGGAGGAAAACTGAAGCTTTCTTT.

In nucleotides, the CDR3 is TGTGCCAGCAGGACAGGGTATGCTGACTATGGCTACACCTTC. It codes for CASRTGYADYGYTF. This sequence joins TRBV27 and TRBJ1-2; 7 bases map to TRBD1. V lost 6 bases to trimming and J lost 3 bases; unmatched junction nucleotides: 7. CDR1 is MNHEY and CDR2 is SMNVEV in the germline V gene (reference sequence). This CDR3 spans 14 amino acids.

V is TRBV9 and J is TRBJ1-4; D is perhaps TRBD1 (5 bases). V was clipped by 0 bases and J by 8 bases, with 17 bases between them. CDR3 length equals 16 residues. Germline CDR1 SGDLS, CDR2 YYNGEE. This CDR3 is CASSVGSGQLAEKLFF. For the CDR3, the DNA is TGTGCCAGCAGCGTAGGATCAGGGCAGTTGGCCGAAAAACTGTTTTTT.

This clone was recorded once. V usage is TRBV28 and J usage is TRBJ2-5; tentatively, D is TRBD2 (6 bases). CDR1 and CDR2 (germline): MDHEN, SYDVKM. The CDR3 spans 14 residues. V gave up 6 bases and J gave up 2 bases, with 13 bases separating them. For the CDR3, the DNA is TGTGCCAGCAGCCTAGGGACTCGACAAGAGACCCAGTACTTC. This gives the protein CASSLGTRQETQYF. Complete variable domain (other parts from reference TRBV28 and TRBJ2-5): DVKVTQSSRYLVKRTGEKVFLECVQDMDHENMFWYRQDPGLGLRLIYFSYDVKMKEKGDIPEGYSVSREKKERFSLILESASTNQTSMYLCASSLGTRQETQYFGPGTRLLVL.

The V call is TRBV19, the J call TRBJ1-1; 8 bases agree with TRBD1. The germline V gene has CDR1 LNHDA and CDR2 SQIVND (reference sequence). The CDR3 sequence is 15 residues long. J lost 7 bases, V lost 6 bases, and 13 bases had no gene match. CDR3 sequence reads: CASSNVPGQAIEAFF. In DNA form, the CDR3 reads TGTGCCAGTAGCAATGTTCCGGGACAGGCGATTGAAGCTTTCTTT.

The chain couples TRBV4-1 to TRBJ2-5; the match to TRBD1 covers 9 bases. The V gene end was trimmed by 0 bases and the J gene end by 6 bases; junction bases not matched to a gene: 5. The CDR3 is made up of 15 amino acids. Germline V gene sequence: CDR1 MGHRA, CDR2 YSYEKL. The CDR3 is CASSQEQGARKTQYF. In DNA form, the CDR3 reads TGCGCCAGCAGCCAAGAACAGGGGGCTAGAAAGACCCAGTACTTC.

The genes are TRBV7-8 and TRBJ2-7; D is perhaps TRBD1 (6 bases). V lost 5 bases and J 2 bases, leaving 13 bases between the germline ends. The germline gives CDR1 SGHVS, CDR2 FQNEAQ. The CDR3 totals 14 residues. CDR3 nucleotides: TGTGCCAGCAGCACGAGGACAGAAACCTACGAGCAGTACTTC. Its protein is CASSTRTETYEQYF.

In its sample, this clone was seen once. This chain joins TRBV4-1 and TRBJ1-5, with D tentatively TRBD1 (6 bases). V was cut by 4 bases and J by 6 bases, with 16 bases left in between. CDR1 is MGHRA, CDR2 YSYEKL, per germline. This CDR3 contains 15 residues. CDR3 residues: CASSPWGGGGQPQHF. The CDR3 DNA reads TGCGCCAGCAGCCCCTGGGGAGGGGGGGGTCAGCCCCAGCATTTT.